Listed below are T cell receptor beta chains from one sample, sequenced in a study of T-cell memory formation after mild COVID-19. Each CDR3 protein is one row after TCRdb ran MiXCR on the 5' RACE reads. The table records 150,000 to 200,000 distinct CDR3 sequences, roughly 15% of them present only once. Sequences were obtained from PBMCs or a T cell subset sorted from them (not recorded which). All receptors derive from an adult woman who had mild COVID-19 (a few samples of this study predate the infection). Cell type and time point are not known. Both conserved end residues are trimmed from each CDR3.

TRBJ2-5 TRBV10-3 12 AISAVGVDGTQY
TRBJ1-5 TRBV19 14 ASSIVPGTADQPQH
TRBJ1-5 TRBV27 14 ASAWAGTGGNQPQH
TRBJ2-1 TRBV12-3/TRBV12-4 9 ASSYGTEQF
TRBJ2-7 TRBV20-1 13 SASIRDRGSYEQY
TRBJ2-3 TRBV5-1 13 ASSGGDGTPDTQY
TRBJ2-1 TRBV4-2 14 ASSQDSASSYNEQF
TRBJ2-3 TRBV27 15 ASSSPWDRANTDTQY
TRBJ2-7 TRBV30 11 AVGGAESYEQY
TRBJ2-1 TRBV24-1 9 ATSSTNEQF
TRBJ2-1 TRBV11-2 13 ASSSGLAGDNEQF
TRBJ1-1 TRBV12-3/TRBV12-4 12 ASSDGQGSTEAF
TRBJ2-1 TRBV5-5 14 ASSLARGVSNNEQF
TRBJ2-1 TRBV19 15 ASSSGGAGESYNEQF
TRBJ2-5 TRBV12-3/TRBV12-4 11 ASSLDGIETQY